This T cell receptor (beta chain) appears in the sequencing data of a study of blood T cells in healthy people across ages. Study-wide background: Capture via template switching afforded approximately one barcoded beta molecule per two T cells. General study results and limits: Any conclusive comparison of naive versus antigen-experienced cells was prevented by using unsorted PBMCs. In older individuals, TCR beta diversity per million T cells was lower, falling roughly linearly with age.

The V gene's germline CDR1 is ENHRY and CDR2 SYGVKD. The CDR3 spans 11 residues. V was pared by 6 bases and J by 5 bases, with 5 bases between. Every sample had a minimum of 7 million PBMCs isolated. With a J-beta primer mix and a sample-barcoded 5' primer, a second PCR ran about 6 to 11 cycles. MiXCR was run by TCRdb on the 5' RACE reads, yielding one entry per CDR3 protein. The sample contains 550,000 to 800,000 distinct CDR3 sequences, roughly 21% of which appear only once. For this clonotype: Its specificity is unknown.

This receptor was identified in a man aged 65 to 85 in good health. The sequencing sample was made of blood. The chain has TRBV10-3 and TRBJ1-5, with no clear D. The CDR3: CAISKDQPQHF. The CDR3 DNA is TGTGCCATCAGCAAGGATCAGCCCCAGCATTTT.